The T cell receptor (beta chain) under discussion was sequenced for a study of blood T cell repertoires in COVID-19. Study details: Donors in the United States, Italy and Spain gave samples during acute or convalescent COVID-19. PBMCs, B-cell-depleted T cells, or T cells were the source of the cDNA or gDNA that made up the material.

Seattle patient enrollment occurred during active infection, with longitudinal follow-up thereafter. Per the germline V gene, CDR1 is MNHNS and CDR2 is SASEGT. V lost 3 bases and J lost 6, with 9 bases in between. CDR3 length: 13 amino acids. Produced via immunoSEQ multiplex PCR; TCRdb's table is partial and in-frame only. Of roughly 180,000 clones listed, roughly 81% are singletons. This clone occurred once. This sequence originates from a woman aged 50 to 60 with COVID-19, enrolled during active disease. Sequenced sample: peripheral blood. The chain uses TRBV6-1 and TRBJ2-1, with a tentative D call TRBD1 (6 bases). The CDR3 spells CASSDRGGNEQFF. DNA for the CDR3: TGTGCCAGCAGTGACAGAGGGGGCAATGAGCAGTTCTTC.